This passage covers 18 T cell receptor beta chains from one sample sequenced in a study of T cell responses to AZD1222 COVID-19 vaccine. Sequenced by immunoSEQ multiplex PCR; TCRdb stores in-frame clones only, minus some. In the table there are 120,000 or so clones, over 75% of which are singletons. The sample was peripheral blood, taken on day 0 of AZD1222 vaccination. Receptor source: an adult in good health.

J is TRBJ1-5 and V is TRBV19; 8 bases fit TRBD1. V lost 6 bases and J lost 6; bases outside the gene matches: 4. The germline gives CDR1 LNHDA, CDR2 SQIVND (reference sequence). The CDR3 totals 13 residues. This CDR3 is CASRGQGFQPQHF. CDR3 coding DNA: TGTGCCAGTAGAGGACAGGGTTTTCAGCCCCAGCATTTT.

The CDR3 loop is CASSGQGDYGYTF. The CDR3 nucleotides read TGTGCCAGCAGTGGGCAGGGGGACTATGGCTACACCTTC. The rearrangement links TRBV2 to TRBJ1-2; 7 nucleotides line up with TRBD1. Germline values: CDR1 SNHLY, CDR2 FYNNEI. The CDR3 spans 13 residues. The junction had 2 bases not matched to a gene; V was cut back by 4 bases and J by 3 bases.

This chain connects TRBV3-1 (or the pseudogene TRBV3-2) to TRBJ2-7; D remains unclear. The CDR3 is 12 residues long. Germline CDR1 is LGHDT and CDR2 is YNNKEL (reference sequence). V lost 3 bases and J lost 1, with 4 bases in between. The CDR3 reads CASSHDSYEQYF. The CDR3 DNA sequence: TGTGCCAGCAGCCACGATTCCTACGAGCAGTACTTC.

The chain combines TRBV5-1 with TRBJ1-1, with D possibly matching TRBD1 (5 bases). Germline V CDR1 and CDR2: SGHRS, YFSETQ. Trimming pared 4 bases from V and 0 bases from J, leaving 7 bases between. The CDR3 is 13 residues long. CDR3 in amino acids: CASSPQVNTEAFF. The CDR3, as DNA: TGCGCCAGCAGCCCACAGGTGAACACTGAAGCTTTCTTT.

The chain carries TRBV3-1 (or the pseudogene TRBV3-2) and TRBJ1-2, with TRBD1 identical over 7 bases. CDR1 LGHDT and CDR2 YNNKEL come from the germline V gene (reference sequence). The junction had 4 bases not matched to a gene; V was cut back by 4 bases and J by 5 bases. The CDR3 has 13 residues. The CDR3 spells CASSPTGVYGYTF. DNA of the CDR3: TGTGCCAGCAGCCCTACAGGGGTATATGGCTACACCTTC.

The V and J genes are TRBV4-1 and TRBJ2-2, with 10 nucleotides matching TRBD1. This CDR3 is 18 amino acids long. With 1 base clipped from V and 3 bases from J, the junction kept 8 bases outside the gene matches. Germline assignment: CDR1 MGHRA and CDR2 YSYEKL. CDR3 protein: CASSQALYGTGDTGELFF. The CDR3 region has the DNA TGCGCCAGCAGCCAAGCCCTTTACGGGACAGGGGACACCGGGGAGCTGTTTTTT.

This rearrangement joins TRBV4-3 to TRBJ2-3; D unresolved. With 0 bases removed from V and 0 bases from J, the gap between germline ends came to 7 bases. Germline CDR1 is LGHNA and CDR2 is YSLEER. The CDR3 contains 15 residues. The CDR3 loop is CASSQDRPSTDTQYF. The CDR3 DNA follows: TGCGCCAGCAGCCAAGATCGGCCGAGCACAGATACGCAGTATTTT.

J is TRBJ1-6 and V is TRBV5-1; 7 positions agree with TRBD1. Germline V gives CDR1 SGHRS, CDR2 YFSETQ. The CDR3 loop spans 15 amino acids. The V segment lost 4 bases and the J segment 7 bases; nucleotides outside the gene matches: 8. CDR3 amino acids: CASSATGVPNSPLHF. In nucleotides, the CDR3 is TGCGCCAGCAGCGCTACAGGGGTTCCCAATTCACCCCTCCACTTT.

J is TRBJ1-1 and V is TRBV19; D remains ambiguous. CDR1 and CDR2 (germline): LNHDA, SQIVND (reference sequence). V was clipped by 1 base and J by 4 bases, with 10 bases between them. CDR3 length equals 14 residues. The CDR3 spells CASSIGFVATEAFF. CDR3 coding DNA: TGTGCCAGTAGTATAGGGTTTGTGGCCACTGAAGCTTTCTTT.

CDR3 amino acids: CASSQDPLSEYNSPLHF. CDR3 nucleotide sequence: TGTGCCAGCAGCCAAGATCCGTTGTCGGAGTATAATTCACCCCTCCACTTT. This chain joins TRBV3-1 (or the pseudogene TRBV3-2) and TRBJ1-6; D gene ambiguous. The CDR3 sequence is 17 residues long. The germline V and J ends were trimmed by 0 bases and 4 bases, with 13 bases remaining between them. Germline CDR1 and CDR2: LGHDT and YNNKEL (reference sequence).

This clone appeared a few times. The CDR3 reads CASSPTGLGNQPQHF. As DNA, the CDR3 is TGTGCCAGTAGTCCGACGGGTCTGGGCAATCAGCCCCAGCATTTT. V gene TRBV19 combines with J gene TRBJ1-5; D ambiguous. The germline V gene has CDR1 LNHDA and CDR2 SQIVND (reference sequence). The CDR3 contains 15 residues. Trimming cost V 5 bases and J 2 bases, with 13 bases left between them.

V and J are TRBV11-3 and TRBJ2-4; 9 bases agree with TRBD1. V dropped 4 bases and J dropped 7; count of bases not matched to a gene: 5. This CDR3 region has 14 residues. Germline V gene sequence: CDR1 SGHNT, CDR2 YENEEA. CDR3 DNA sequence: TGTGCCAGCAGCTCCCGGGACAGGGACAACATTCAGTACTTC. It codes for CASSSRDRDNIQYF.

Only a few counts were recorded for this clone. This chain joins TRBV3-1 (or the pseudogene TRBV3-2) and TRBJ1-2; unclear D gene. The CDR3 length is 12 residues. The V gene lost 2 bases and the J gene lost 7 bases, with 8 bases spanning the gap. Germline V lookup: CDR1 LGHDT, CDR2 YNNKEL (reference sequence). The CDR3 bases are TGTGCCAGCAGCCAATGGCGGGCTGGCTACACCTTC. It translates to CASSQWRAGYTF.

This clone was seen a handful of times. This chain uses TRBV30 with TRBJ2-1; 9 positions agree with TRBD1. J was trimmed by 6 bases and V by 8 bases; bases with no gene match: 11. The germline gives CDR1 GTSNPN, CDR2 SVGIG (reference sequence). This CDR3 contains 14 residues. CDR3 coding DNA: TGTGCCGGCGGGCAGACAGGGGGAAGCAATGAGCAGTTCTTC. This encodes CAGGQTGGSNEQFF.

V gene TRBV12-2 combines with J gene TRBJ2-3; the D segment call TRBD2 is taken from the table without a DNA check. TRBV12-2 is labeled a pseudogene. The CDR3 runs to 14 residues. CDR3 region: CASRLEEGKDTQYF. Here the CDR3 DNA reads TGTGCAAGTCGCTTAGAGGAGGGGAAAGATACGCAGTATTTT.

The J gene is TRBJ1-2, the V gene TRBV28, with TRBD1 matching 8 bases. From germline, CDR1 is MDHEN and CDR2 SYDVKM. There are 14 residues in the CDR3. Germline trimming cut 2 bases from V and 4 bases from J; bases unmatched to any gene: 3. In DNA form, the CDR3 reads TGTGCCAGCAGTTTACAGGGGGCGGGCTATGGCTACACCTTC. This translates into CASSLQGAGYGYTF.

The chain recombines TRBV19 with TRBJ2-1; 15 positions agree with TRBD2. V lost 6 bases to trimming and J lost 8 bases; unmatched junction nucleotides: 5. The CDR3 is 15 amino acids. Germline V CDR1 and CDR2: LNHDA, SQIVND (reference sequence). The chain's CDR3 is CASSGLAGGLHEQFF. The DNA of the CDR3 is TGTGCCAGTAGCGGACTAGCGGGGGGGCTCCATGAGCAGTTCTTC.

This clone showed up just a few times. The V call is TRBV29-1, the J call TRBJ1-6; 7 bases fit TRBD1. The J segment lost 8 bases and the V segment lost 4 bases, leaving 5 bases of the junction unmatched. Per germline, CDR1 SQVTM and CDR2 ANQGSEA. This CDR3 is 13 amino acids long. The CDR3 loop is CSVADREDSPLHF. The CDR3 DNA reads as TGCAGCGTTGCCGACAGGGAGGATTCACCCCTCCACTTT. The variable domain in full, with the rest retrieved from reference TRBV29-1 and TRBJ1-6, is SAVISQKPSRDICQRGTSLTIQCQVDSQVTMMFWYRQQPGQSLTLIATANQGSEATYESGFVIDKFPISRPNLTFSTLTVSNMSPEDSSIYLCSVADREDSPLHFGNGTRLTVT.